The 23 T cell receptor beta chains below were found in one sample sequenced in a study of molecular identifiers for immune sequencing clone quantification. One entry per CDR3 protein, called by TCRdb with MiXCR from the PCR reads. The sample shows around 480,000 distinct CDR3 sequences, about a fifth of them seen only once. The sequencing input was naive CD8+ T cells from blood, with Jurkat cell RNA spiked in. Described subset: FACS-sorted CD8+CD4-CCR7+CD45RA+ naive T cells. The source is a human donor in good health. Some libraries in this study had Jurkat cell RNA spiked in.

A few counts support this clonotype. The chain links TRBV25-1 to TRBJ1-4; 9 bases line up with TRBD1. V trimming: 1 base; J trimming: 6 bases; junction bases outside the gene matches: 12. The germline V gene encodes CDR1 MGHDK and CDR2 SYGVNS. CDR3 length: 18 amino acids. CDR3 nucleotide sequence: TGTGCCAGCAGTGAATCCGACAGGGGGGTACAAGGAGATGAAAAACTGTTTTTT. Its protein is CASSESDRGVQGDEKLFF.

V and J are TRBV7-2 and TRBJ2-7, with no clear D. The germline V and J ends were trimmed by 1 base and 0 bases, with 10 bases remaining between them. CDR1 is SGHTA, CDR2 FQGNSA, per germline. The CDR3 contains 15 residues. This chain's CDR3 is CASSLDPESSYEQYF. The CDR3 region has the DNA TGTGCCAGCAGCTTAGATCCGGAGAGCTCCTACGAGCAGTACTTC.

This clonotype occurred many times. The chain is built from TRBV5-1 and TRBJ1-1; unclear D gene. The V end was cut by 0 bases, the J end by 4 bases, with 7 bases between. This CDR3 is built from 13 residues. Germline CDR1 SGHRS, CDR2 YFSETQ. In DNA, the CDR3 is TGCGCCAGCAGCTTGGGGGGTTTCACTGAAGCTTTCTTT. Its protein product is CASSLGGFTEAFF.

Points on this clonotype: One junction end disagrees with the germline gene, perhaps due to a read error. The chain uses TRBV6-5 and TRBJ2-6; 7 positions match TRBD1. Germline CDR1 reads MNHEY; CDR2 reads SVGAGI. The CDR3 is 15 residues long. CDR3 DNA: TGTGCCAGCAGTTTAGACAGGGCTGGGGCCAACGTCCTGGCTTTC. Residues: CASSLDRAGANVLAF.

This clonotype has ten or more counts. V usage is TRBV29-1 and J usage is TRBJ2-1, with 8 bases matching TRBD2. V dropped 8 bases and J dropped 1; count of bases not matched to a gene: 7. This CDR3 spans 14 amino acids. The germline V gene has CDR1 SQVTM and CDR2 ANQGSEA. The CDR3 reads CSSLRGESYNEQFF. Written as DNA, the CDR3 is TGCAGCTCATTGCGGGGGGAGTCCTACAATGAGCAGTTCTTC.

This clonotype was recorded many times. The chain links TRBV12-3 or TRBV12-4 to TRBJ1-1; 7 positions agree with TRBD1. The length of the CDR3 is 15 residues. V shed 7 bases and J 4 bases; nucleotides not matched to a gene: 12. The CDR3: CASKPGQTSTTEAFF. The CDR3 DNA reads as TGTGCCAGCAAACCGGGACAGACATCTACCACTGAAGCTTTCTTT.

This clonotype was seen many times. The chain uses TRBV4-1 and TRBJ1-1; possible D gene TRBD1, 5 bases. Germline CDR1 MGHRA, CDR2 YSYEKL. This CDR3 is built from 15 residues. V was shortened by 0 bases and J by 4 bases, with 12 bases between the two germline ends. DNA of the CDR3: TGCGCCAGCAGCCAAGACGTTAGGGGAGGCACTGAAGCTTTCTTT. It yields the protein CASSQDVRGGTEAFF.

This clonotype came up a few times. This clone may be a read error of a much larger clone one base away. The chain couples TRBV4-1 to TRBJ1-5; D might be TRBD2 (6 bases). The J call may be mistaken, given a closer DNA end match to TRBJ2-3. This CDR3 region has 15 residues. The germline CDR1 and CDR2 sequences are MGHRA and YSYEKL. CDR3 amino acids: CASSQAGTGNQPQYF. The DNA of the CDR3 is TGCGCCAGCAGCCAAGCAGGGACTGGAAATCAGCCCCAGTATTTT.

This clonotype turned up a few times. The CDR3 reads CASSISGGTQYF. CDR3 in DNA: TGTGCCAGTAGTATTAGTGGAGGGACCCAGTACTTC. The J gene is TRBJ2-5, the V gene TRBV19; possibly TRBD2 for D (5 bases). The CDR3 is 12 residues long. Trimming stripped 3 bases from V and 7 bases from J, with 9 bases between. Germline V gene lookup returns CDR1 LNHDA and CDR2 SQIVND (reference sequence).

This clonotype has more than one count but fewer than ten. The V and J genes are TRBV6-2 or TRBV6-3 and TRBJ2-7; 7 nucleotides match TRBD1. This CDR3 contains 15 residues. Germline CDR1 reads MNHEY; CDR2 reads SVGEGT. The ends lost 5 bases at V and 2 bases at J; junction bases unmatched: 9. CDR3 sequence: CASSPNYQGAYEQYF. For the CDR3, the DNA is TGTGCCAGCAGTCCGAACTACCAGGGGGCCTACGAGCAGTACTTC.

Of note for this clonotype: This may come from a read error, since a much larger clone is one base off. This chain connects TRBV6-6 to TRBJ1-1; tentative D call: TRBD1 (5 bases). This CDR3 is built from 20 residues. CDR1 is MNHNY, CDR2 SVGAGI, per germline (reference sequence). Trimming took 2 bases from V and 3 from J, leaving 28 bases between them. CDR3 sequence reads: CASSYAGPLGAGYRDTEAFF. In DNA form, the CDR3 reads TGTGCCAGCAGTTACGCCGGGCCCCTCGGGGCAGGGTATCGGGACACTGAAGCTTTCTTT.

This clonotype was counted at least ten times. This sequence joins TRBV28 and TRBJ2-5; 8 bases fit TRBD1. After removal of 6 bases from V and 5 bases from J, the junction contained 8 bases not matched to a gene. Germline V gene sequence: CDR1 MDHEN, CDR2 SYDVKM. The CDR3 loop spans 14 amino acids. The CDR3 sequence is CASSWTGSAETQYF. CDR3 bases: TGTGCCAGCAGCTGGACAGGGTCTGCCGAGACCCAGTACTTC.

This chain joins TRBV27 and TRBJ2-7; 7 positions match TRBD2. In germline, CDR1 is MNHEY, CDR2 SMNVEV (reference sequence). The length of the CDR3 is 15 residues. J was trimmed by 3 bases and V by 5 bases; bases with no gene match: 10. For the CDR3, the DNA is TGTGCCAGCAGTCCAGGACTGGGAGGGGACTACGAGCAGTACTTC. As protein: CASSPGLGGDYEQYF.

This clonotype was observed a handful of times. This chain links TRBV4-1 with TRBJ2-3; 8 positions agree with TRBD2. Germline loops: CDR1 MGHRA, CDR2 YSYEKL. V trimming: 0 bases; J trimming: 2 bases; junction bases outside the gene matches: 4. The CDR3 is made up of 16 amino acids. The CDR3 DNA reads TGCGCCAGCAGCCAAGATGGAGCGGGAGCCACAGATACGCAGTATTTT. Translation: CASSQDGAGATDTQYF.

This clonotype has ten or more counts. The V and J genes are TRBV5-6 and TRBJ2-1; 8 bases agree with TRBD2. This CDR3 comprises 15 residues. J gave up 6 bases and V 3 bases, and 8 bases lay outside the gene matches. CDR1 SGHDT and CDR2 YYEEEE come from the germline V gene. The chain's CDR3 is CASSYAGTRGNEQFF. The CDR3 nucleotides read TGTGCCAGCAGCTATGCCGGGACTAGAGGCAATGAGCAGTTCTTC.

This clonotype was recorded at least ten times. The chain recombines TRBV19 with TRBJ2-3, with 11 positions matching TRBD2. The CDR3 has 19 residues. With 4 bases clipped from V and 1 base from J, the junction kept 13 bases outside the gene matches. Germline V CDR1 and CDR2: LNHDA, SQIVND (reference sequence). The CDR3 DNA reads as TGTGCCAGTAGTAAACTAGCGGGAGAATATAGTGTGGGCACAGATACGCAGTATTTT. This sequence encodes CASSKLAGEYSVGTDTQYF.

Details on this clonotype: The final CDR3 position lacks the conserved phenylalanine or tryptophan, pointing to a likely read error. The V call is TRBV12-3 or TRBV12-4, the J call TRBJ1-1; D remains ambiguous. The CDR3 has 12 residues. Trimming took off 6 bases at V and 0 bases at J, with 5 bases between the two ends. CDR3 in amino acids: CASSRVNTEAFI. The CDR3 DNA sequence: TGTGCCAGCAGCCGGGTGAACACTGAAGCTTTCATT.

In this sample, this clonotype turned up many times. This rearrangement joins TRBV11-2 to TRBJ2-5; perhaps TRBD1 as D (6 bases). The CDR3 sequence is 14 residues long. Germline loops: CDR1 SGHAT, CDR2 FQNNGV. Trimming pared 5 bases from V and 4 bases from J, leaving 14 bases between. CDR3 nucleotides: TGTGCCAGCAGCCCCGAAGCAGGGGCAGAGACCCAGTACTTC. Its protein product is CASSPEAGAETQYF.

In this sample, this clonotype turned up many times. The chain uses TRBV27 and TRBJ2-3; possibly TRBD1 for D (6 bases). CDR1 is MNHEY and CDR2 is SMNVEV in the germline V gene (reference sequence). Trimming pared 7 bases from V and 4 bases from J, leaving 24 bases between. The CDR3 length is 17 residues. The CDR3 is CASNPIGVQGRPDTQYF. The CDR3 nucleotides are TGTGCCAGCAACCCAATAGGGGTACAGGGTAGGCCAGATACGCAGTATTTT.

The chain is built from TRBV20-1 and TRBJ2-1; 8 nucleotides agree with TRBD2. V was pared by 4 bases and J by 8 bases, with 19 bases of the junction left unmatched. The length of the CDR3 is 17 residues. The germline V gene encodes CDR1 DFQATT and CDR2 SNEGSKA (reference sequence). The CDR3 is CSAKSYYPGLVRDEQFF. CDR3 nucleotides: TGCAGTGCTAAATCCTACTACCCGGGACTAGTTAGGGATGAGCAGTTCTTC.

As for this clonotype: Sequence at one end of the junction differs from germline and may be a read error. This chain links TRBV9 with TRBJ1-5; D is uncertain. This CDR3 has 15 residues. Germline V lookup: CDR1 SGDLS, CDR2 YYNGEE. CDR3 DNA: TGTACCAGCAGCGTCGCAGGAAATAGCAATCAGCCCCAGCATTTT. Its translation is CTSSVAGNSNQPQHF.

This clonotype was seen only a few times. V usage is TRBV7-9 and J usage is TRBJ2-2; a possible D gene is TRBD1 (6 bases). CDR1 and CDR2 (germline): SEHNR, FQNEAQ (reference sequence). The CDR3 loop spans 14 amino acids. V lost 5 bases, J lost 3 bases, and 10 bases lay in between. This CDR3 reads CASSQGHYTGELFF. CDR3 nucleotides: TGTGCCAGCAGCCAGGGACACTACACCGGGGAGCTGTTTTTT.

This chain connects TRBV4-3 to TRBJ2-7; D may be TRBD1 (6 bases). V lost 0 bases to trimming and J lost 1 base, with 16 bases between them. CDR3 size: 17 residues. Germline V CDR1 and CDR2: LGHNA, YSLEER. In DNA, the CDR3 is TGCGCCAGCAGCCAAGATAGGGTACAGGGTGGGTCCTACGAGCAGTACTTC. Residues: CASSQDRVQGGSYEQYF.